This TCR beta chain was recovered during a study of blood T cell repertoires in COVID-19. Study information: Specimens from acute and convalescent COVID-19 originated in the United States, Italy and Spain. Sample material is recorded as cDNA or gDNA derived from T cells, B-cell-depleted T cells, or PBMCs.

This clone was counted many times. In the authors' methods: The assay estimated nucleated cells by amplifying reference gene primers. Assay used: immunoSEQ multiplex PCR; TCRdb lists only in-frame clones, some missing. V, J and clone size are taken as reported in that table, and D and trimming were inferred from the DNA itself. The top ten clones hold about 1.1% of a sample with around 200,000 clones, about 88% of them seen once. What was sequenced was peripheral blood. This TCR was recovered from a man in his thirties or forties with acute or convalescent COVID-19.

The CDR3 bases are TGTGCCAGCAGTCCCCACAGGGTTAGCAATCAGCCCCAGCATTTT. Translated: CASSPHRVSNQPQHF. The chain links TRBV28 to TRBJ1-5; D possibly corresponds to TRBD1 (6 bases). Germline CDR1 and CDR2: MDHEN and SYDVKM. The CDR3 is made up of 15 amino acids. With 5 bases removed from V and 0 bases from J, the gap between germline ends came to 11 bases.